The present T cell receptor beta chain was sequenced within a study of cytomegalovirus exposure and HLA in healthy donors. For the study at large: The Caucasian-associated ancestry cluster held around 81% of 398 genotyped donors. Study conclusions and caveats: A missense variant in DCLRE1C was later tied to TCR beta V- and J-gene trimming. For most subjects, TCR beta sequences were reported to predict HLA-A and HLA-B alleles with accuracy.

PCR amplification relied on 60 Vbeta primers (plus 13 Jbeta primers). In the original processing: In a later analysis, about 9.9 million of 65 million to 80 million unique beta chains occurred in at least two donors. Clones were read by immunoSEQ multiplex PCR, and TCRdb kept only the in-frame ones, dropping some. The V and J calls and clone size come from that table; D and trimming were worked out from the DNA. The data contain around 200,000 clones, 84% of them singletons. The CDR3 totals 13 residues. The V gene's germline CDR1 is GTSNPN and CDR2 SVGIG (reference sequence). With 4 bases clipped from V and 3 bases from J, the junction kept 5 bases outside the gene matches. This clone was observed once. Its antigen is undetermined.

The sequencing input was PBMCs. The clonotype originates from a woman aged 50 to 65 in good health and CMV-seropositive. This chain links TRBV30 with TRBJ1-1; TRBD1 agrees at 7 bases. CDR3 bases: TGTGCCTGGAAGCGACAGGGATACACTGAAGCTTTCTTT. Amino acid sequence: CAWKRQGYTEAFF.